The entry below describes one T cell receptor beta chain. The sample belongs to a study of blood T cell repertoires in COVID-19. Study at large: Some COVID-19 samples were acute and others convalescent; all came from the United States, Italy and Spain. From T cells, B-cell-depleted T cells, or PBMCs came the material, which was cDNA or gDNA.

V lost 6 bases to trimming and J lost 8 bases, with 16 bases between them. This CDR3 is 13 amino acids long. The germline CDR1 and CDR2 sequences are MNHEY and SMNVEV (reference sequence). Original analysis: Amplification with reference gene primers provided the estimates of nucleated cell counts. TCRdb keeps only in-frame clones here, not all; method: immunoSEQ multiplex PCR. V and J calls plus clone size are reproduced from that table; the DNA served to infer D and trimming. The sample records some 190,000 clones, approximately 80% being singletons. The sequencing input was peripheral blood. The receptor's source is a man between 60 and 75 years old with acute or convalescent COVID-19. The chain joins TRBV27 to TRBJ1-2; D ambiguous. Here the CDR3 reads CASSLGVREGYTF. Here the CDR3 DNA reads TGTGCCAGCAGCCTTGGGGTGAGGGAAGGCTACACCTTC.